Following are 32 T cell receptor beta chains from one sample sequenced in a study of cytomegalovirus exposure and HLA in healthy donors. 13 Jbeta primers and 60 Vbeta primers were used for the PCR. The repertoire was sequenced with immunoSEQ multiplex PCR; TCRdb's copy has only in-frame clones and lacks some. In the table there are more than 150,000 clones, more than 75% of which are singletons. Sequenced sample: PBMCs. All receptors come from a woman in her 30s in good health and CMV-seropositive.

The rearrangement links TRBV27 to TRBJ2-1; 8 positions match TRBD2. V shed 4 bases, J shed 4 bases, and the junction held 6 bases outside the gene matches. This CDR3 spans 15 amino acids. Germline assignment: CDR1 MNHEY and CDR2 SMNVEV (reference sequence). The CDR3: CASSYGLADYNEQFF. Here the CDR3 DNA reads TGTGCCAGCAGTTACGGACTAGCCGATTACAATGAGCAGTTCTTC.

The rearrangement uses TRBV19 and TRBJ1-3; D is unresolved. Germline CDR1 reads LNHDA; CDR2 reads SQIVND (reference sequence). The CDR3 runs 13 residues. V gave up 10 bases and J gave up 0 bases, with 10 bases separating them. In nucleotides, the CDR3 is TGTGCCACCGCGGAGAGCTCTGGAAACACCATATATTTT. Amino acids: CATAESSGNTIYF.

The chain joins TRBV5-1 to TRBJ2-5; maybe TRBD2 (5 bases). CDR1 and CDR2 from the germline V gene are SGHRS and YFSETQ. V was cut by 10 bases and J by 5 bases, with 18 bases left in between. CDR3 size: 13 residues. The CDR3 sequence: CAASRGMMETQYF. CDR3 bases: TGCGCCGCATCGCGAGGGATGATGGAGACCCAGTACTTC.

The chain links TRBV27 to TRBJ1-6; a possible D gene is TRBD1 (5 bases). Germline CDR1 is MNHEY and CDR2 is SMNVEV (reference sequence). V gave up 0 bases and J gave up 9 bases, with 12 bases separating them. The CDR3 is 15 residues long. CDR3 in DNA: TGTGCCAGCAGTTTATCGATTGCGGGGGGTTCACCCCTCCACTTT. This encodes CASSLSIAGGSPLHF.

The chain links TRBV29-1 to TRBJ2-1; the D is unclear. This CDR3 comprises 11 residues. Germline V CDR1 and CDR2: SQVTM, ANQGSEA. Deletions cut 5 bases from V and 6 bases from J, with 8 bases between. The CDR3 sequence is CSVSNGNEQFF. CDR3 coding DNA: TGCAGCGTTAGTAACGGCAATGAGCAGTTCTTC.

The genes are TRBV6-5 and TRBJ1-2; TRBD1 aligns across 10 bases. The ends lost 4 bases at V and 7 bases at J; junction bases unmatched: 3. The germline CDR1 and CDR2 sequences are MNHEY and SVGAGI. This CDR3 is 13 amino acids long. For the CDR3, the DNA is TGTGCCAGCAGTTTCCGGGACAGGGGTGGCTACACCTTC. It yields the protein CASSFRDRGGYTF.

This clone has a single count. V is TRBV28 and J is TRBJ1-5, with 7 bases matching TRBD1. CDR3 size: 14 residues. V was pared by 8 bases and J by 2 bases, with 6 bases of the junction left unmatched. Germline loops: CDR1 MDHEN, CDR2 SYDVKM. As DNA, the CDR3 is TGTGCCAGCGGAGGGGGCTCGGGCAATCAGCCCCAGCATTTT. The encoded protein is CASGGGSGNQPQHF.

The CDR3 bases are TGTGCCAGCAGCTTATTCGCCCAGGGAACTAATCAGCCCCAGCATTTT. Translated: CASSLFAQGTNQPQHF. V gene TRBV7-6 combines with J gene TRBJ1-5; D may be TRBD1 (5 bases). Germline V gene sequence: CDR1 SGHVS, CDR2 FNYEAQ. V gave up 2 bases and J gave up 4 bases, with 15 bases separating them. The CDR3 runs 16 residues.

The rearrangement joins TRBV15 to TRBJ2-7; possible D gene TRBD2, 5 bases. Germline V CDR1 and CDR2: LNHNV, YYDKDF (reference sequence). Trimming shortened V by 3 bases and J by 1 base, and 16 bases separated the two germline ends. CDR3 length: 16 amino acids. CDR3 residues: CATSSPTRGLSYEQYF. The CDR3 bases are TGTGCCACCAGCAGTCCGACACGAGGGCTTTCCTACGAGCAGTACTTC.

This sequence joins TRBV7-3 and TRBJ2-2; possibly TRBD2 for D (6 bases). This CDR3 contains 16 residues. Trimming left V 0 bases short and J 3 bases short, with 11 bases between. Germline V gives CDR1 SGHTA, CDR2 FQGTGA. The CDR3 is CASSLTPGTYTGELFF. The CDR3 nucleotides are TGTGCCAGCAGCTTAACCCCTGGGACTTACACCGGGGAGCTGTTTTTT.

CDR3 nucleotides: TGTGCCAGCAGCGGGGCGGACAGTAGCTCCTACAATGAGCAGTTCTTC. Residues: CASSGADSSSYNEQFF. The rearrangement uses TRBV7-9 and TRBJ2-1; tentatively, D is TRBD1 (6 bases). This CDR3 region has 16 residues. Per the germline V gene, CDR1 is SEHNR and CDR2 is FQNEAQ (reference sequence). Trimming removed 5 bases from V and 0 bases from J, with 14 bases in between.

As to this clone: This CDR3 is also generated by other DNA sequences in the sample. CDR3 DNA sequence: TGCGCCAGCAGCTTGGGTTTAGCGGGGGGGCGAGATACGCAGTATTTT. Its translation: CASSLGLAGGRDTQYF. J is TRBJ2-3 and V is TRBV5-1; 11 bases map to TRBD2. V gave up 0 bases and J gave up 5 bases; unmatched junction bases: 5. Germline CDR1 and CDR2: SGHRS and YFSETQ. The CDR3 contains 16 residues.

Here the CDR3 reads CASSPEAGEAFF. Here the CDR3 DNA reads TGTGCCAGCAGCCCAGAGGCAGGGGAAGCTTTCTTT. The J gene is TRBJ1-1, the V gene TRBV7-8, with D possibly being TRBD1 (5 bases). In germline, CDR1 is SGHVS, CDR2 FQNEAQ. CDR3 length: 12 amino acids. V was trimmed by 5 bases and J by 8 bases, leaving 12 bases between them.

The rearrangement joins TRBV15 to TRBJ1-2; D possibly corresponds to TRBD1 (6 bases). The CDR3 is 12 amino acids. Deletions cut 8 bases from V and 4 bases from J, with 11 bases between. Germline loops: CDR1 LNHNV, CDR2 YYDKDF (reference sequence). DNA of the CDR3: TGTGCCACCTCTCAGGGGATCTATGGCTACACCTTC. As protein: CATSQGIYGYTF.

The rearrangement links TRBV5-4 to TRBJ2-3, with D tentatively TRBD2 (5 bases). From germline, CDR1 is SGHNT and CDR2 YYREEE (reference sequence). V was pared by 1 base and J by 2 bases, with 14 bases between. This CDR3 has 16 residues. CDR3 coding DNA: TGTGCCAGCAGCTTGAAAGAGGCTAGCTCCACAGATACGCAGTATTTT. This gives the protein CASSLKEASSTDTQYF.

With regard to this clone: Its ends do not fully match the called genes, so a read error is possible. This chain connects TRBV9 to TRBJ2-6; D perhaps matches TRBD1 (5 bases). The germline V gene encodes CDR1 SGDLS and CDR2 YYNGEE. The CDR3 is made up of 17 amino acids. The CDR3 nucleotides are TGTGCCAGCAGCTACCCGGTACCCTCCTCTGGGGCCAACGGCCTGACTTTC. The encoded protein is CASSYPVPSSGANGLTF.

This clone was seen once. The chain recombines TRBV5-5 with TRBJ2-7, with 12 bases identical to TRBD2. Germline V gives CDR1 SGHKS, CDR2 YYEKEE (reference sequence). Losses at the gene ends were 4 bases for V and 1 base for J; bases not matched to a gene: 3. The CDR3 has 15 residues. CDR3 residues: CASSHGTSGSYEQYF. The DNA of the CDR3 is TGTGCCAGCAGCCACGGGACTAGCGGGTCCTACGAGCAGTACTTC.

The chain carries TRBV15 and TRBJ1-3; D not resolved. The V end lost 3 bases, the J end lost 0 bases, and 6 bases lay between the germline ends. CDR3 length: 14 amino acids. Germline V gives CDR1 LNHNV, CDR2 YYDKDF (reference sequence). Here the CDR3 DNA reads TGTGCCACCAGCAGTGTAAACTCTGGAAACACCATATATTTT. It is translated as CATSSVNSGNTIYF.

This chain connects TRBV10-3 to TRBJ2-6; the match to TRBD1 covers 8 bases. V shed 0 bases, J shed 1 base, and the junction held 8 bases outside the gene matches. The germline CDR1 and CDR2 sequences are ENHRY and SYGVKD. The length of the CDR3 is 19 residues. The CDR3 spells CAISESPTGAASGANVLTF. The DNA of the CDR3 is TGTGCCATCAGTGAGTCGCCGACAGGGGCCGCTTCTGGGGCCAACGTCCTGACTTTC.

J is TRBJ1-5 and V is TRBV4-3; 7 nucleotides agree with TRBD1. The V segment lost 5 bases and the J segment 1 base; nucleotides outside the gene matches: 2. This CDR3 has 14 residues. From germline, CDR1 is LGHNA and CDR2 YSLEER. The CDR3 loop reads CASSRGQSNQPQHF. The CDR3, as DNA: TGCGCCAGCAGCAGGGGACAGAGCAATCAGCCCCAGCATTTT.

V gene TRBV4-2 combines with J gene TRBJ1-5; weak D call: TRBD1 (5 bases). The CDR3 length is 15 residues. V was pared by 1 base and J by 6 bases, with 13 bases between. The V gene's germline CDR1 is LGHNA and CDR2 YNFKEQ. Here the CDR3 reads CASSQGGVGVQPQHF. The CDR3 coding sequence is TGTGCCAGCAGCCAAGGGGGGGTAGGGGTTCAGCCCCAGCATTTT.

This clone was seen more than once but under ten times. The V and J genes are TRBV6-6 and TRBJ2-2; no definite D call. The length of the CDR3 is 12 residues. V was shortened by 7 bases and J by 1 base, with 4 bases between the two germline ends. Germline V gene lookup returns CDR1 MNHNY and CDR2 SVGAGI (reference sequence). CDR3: CASTQNTGELFF. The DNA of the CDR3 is TGTGCCAGCACCCAGAACACCGGGGAGCTGTTTTTT.

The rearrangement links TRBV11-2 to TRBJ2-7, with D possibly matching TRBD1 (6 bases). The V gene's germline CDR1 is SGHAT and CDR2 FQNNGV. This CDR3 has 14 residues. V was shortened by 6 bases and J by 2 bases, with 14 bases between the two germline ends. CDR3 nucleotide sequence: TGTGCCAGCAGTCGTTACAGGGAAGCCTACGAGCAGTACTTC. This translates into CASSRYREAYEQYF.

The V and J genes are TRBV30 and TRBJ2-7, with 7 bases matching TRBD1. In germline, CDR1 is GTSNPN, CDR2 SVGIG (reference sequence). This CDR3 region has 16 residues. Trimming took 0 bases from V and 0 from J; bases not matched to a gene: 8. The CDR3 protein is CAWSVHRDSSSYEQYF. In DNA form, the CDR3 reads TGTGCCTGGAGTGTTCACCGGGACAGCAGCTCCTACGAGCAGTACTTC.

The DNA of the CDR3 is TGTGCCAGCAGCTTGTTTTCCAGGGGGCCCTACGAGCAGTACTTC. Its protein product is CASSLFSRGPYEQYF. This chain joins TRBV7-8 and TRBJ2-7; 8 nucleotides line up with TRBD1. The V and J ends lost 3 bases and 2 bases, in that order; junction bases with no gene match: 6. CDR1 and CDR2 (germline): SGHVS, FQNEAQ. The CDR3 length is 15 residues.

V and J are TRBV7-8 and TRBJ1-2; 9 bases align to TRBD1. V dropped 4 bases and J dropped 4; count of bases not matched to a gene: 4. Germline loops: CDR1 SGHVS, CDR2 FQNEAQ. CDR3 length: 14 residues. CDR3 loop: CASSSHRGPYGYTF. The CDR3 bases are TGTGCCAGCAGCTCGCACAGGGGGCCCTATGGCTACACCTTC.

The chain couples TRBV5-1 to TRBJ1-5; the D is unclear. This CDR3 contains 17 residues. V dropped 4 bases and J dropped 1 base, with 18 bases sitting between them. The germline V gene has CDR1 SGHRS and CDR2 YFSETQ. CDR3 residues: CASSLGPGERSNQPQHF. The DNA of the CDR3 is TGCGCCAGCAGCCTCGGGCCCGGGGAGCGCAGCAATCAGCCCCAGCATTTT.

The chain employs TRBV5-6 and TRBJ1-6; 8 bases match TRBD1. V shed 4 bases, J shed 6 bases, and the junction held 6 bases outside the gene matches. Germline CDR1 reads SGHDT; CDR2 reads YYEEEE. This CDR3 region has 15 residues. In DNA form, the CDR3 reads TGTGCCAGCAGCCATTACGGACAGGGTAATTCACCCCTCCACTTT. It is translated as CASSHYGQGNSPLHF.

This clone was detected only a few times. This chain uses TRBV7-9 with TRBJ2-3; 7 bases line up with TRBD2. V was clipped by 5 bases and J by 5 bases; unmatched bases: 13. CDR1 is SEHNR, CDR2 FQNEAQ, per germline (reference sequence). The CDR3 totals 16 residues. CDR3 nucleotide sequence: TGTGCCAGCAGCCAGGGCGGGGGATCGGGAAGAGATACGCAGTATTTT. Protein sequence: CASSQGGGSGRDTQYF.

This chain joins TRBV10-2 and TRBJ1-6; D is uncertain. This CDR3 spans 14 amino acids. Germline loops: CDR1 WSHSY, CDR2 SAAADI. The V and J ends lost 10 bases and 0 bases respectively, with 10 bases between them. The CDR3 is CATRGSSYNSPLHF. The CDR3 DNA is TGCGCCACCCGGGGTAGCTCCTATAATTCACCCCTCCACTTT.

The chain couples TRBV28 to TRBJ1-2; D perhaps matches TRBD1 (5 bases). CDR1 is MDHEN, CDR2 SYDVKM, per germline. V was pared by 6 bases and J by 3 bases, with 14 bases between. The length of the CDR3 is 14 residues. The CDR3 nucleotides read TGTGCCAGCAGGACTTCGGGCAGGGACTATGGCTACACCTTC. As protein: CASRTSGRDYGYTF.

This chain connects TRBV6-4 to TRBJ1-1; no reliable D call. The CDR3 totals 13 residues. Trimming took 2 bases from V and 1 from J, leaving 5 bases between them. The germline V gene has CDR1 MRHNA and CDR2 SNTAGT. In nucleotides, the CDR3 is TGTGCCAGCAGTGACGGCTCGAACACTGAAGCTTTCTTT. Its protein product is CASSDGSNTEAFF.